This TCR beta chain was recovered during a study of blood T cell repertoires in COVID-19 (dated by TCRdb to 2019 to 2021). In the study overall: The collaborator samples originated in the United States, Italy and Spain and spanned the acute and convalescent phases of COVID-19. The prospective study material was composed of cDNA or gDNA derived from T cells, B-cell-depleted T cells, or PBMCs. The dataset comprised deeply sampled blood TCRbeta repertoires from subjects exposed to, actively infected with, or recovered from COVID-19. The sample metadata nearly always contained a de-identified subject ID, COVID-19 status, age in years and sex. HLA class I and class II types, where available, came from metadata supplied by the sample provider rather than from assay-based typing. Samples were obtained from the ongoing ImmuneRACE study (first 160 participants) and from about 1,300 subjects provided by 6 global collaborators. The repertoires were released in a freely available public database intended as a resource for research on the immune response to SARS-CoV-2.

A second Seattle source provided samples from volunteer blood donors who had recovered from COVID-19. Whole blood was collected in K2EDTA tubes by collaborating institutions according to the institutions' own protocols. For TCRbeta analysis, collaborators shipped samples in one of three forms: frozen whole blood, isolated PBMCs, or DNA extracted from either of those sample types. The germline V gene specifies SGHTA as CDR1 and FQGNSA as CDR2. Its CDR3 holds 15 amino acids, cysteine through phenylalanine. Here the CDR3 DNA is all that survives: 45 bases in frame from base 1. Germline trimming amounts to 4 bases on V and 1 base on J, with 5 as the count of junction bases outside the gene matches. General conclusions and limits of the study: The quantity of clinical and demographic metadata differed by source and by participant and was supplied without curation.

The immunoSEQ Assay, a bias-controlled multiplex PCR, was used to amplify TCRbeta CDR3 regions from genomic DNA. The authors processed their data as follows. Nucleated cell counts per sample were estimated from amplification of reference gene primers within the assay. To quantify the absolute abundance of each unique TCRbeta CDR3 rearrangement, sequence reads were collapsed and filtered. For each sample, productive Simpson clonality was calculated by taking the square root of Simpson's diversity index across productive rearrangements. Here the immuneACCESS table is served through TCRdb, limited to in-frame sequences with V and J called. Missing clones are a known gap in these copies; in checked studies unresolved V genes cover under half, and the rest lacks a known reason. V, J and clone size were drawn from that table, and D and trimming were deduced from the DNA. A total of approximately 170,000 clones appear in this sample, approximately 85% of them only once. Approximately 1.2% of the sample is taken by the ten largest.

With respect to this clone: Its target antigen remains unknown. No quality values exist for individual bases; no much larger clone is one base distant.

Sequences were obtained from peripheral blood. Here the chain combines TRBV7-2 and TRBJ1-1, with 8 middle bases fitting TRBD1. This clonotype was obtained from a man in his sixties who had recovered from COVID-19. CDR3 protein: CASSSQGTGNTEAFF. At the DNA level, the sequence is TGTGCCAGCAGCTCCCAAGGGACAGGGAACACTGAAGCTTTCTTT. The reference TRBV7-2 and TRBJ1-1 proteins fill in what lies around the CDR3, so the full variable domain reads GAGVSQSPSNKVTEKGKDVELRCDPISGHTALYWYRQSLGQGLEFLIYFQGNSAPDKSGLPSDRFSAERTGGSVSTLTIQRTQQEDSAVYLCASSSQGTGNTEAFFGQGTRLTVV.